These T cell receptor beta chains were read from a single sample in a study of response to subunit inactivated influenza vaccine. MiXCR, applied by TCRdb to the RT-PCR reads, yields one record per CDR3 protein. The sample includes about 780,000 distinct CDR3 sequences, about 18% of them seen just once. Specimen: PBMCs from blood, collected about 5 days after vaccination. These receptors came from a man in his fifties or sixties who received an inactivated influenza vaccine. Both conserved end residues are part of each CDR3. D genes are given only for firm matches. Clone size is not always given. Where it is, it says once, few, many or a class for expanded clones.

>few|TRBJ1-6|.|TRBV20-1
CSARGTEGHNSPLHF
TGCAGTGCTAGGGGCACTGAGGGGCATAATTCACCCCTCCACTTT
>.|TRBJ2-1|TRBD2|TRBV11-2
CASSLVWGGNEQFF
TGTGCCAGCAGCTTAGTATGGGGGGGCAATGAGCAGTTCTTC
>few|TRBJ2-1|TRBD2|TRBV20-1
CSARDVLVLAGANEQFF
TGCAGTGCTAGAGATGTTTTAGTACTAGCGGGAGCCAATGAGCAGTTCTTC
>few|TRBJ2-5|TRBD2|TRBV20-1
CSARDTRGIETQYF
TGCAGTGCTAGAGATACGCGGGGGATAGAGACCCAGTACTTC
>.|TRBJ2-3|.|TRBV20-1
CSARISGRTDTQYF
TGCAGTGCTAGAATCTCGGGGAGGACAGATACGCAGTATTTT
>.|TRBJ1-4|.|TRBV7-2
CASSYGPNEKLFF
TGTGCCAGCAGCTACGGACCGAATGAAAAACTGTTTTTT
>few|TRBJ2-7|.|TRBV5-6
CASSVLAAYEQYF
TGTGCCAGCAGCGTGCTAGCTGCCTACGAGCAGTACTTC
>few|TRBJ2-7|TRBD2|TRBV20-1
CSASRTSFEQYF
TGCAGTGCTTCCCGGACTAGTTTCGAGCAGTACTTC
>few|TRBJ1-2|.|TRBV3-1
CASSQGGQGYYGYTF
TGTGCCAGCAGCCAAGGGGGCCAGGGATACTATGGCTACACCTTC
>few|TRBJ2-1|.|TRBV5-6
CASSQYGEEQFF
TGTGCCAGCAGTCAGTATGGGGAGGAGCAGTTCTTC
>.|TRBJ2-2|.|TRBV7-2
CASSLNYNTGELFF
TGTGCCAGCAGCTTAAACTATAACACCGGGGAGCTGTTTTTT
>few|TRBJ2-5|.|TRBV20-1
CSARVFGETQYF
TGCAGTGCGAGGGTATTCGGAGAGACCCAGTACTTC
>.|TRBJ1-1|.|TRBV7-9
CASAPGSTEAFF
TGTGCCAGCGCCCCGGGGTCCACTGAAGCTTTCTTT
>few|TRBJ2-7|TRBD1|TRBV30
CAWSSRDRTFYEQYF
TGTGCCTGGAGCTCCCGGGACAGGACCTTCTACGAGCAGTACTTC
>.|TRBJ2-3|.|TRBV28
CASKIIGSTDTQYF
TGTGCCAGCAAAATTATCGGAAGCACAGATACGCAGTATTTT
>many|TRBJ1-2|.|TRBV5-1
CASSLGRSSNYGYTF
TGCGCCAGCAGCTTGGGCCGGAGCTCTAACTATGGCTACACCTTC
>few|TRBJ2-7|.|TRBV7-6
CASTEKTGTDYEQYF
TGTGCCAGCACCGAGAAGACCGGGACGGATTACGAGCAGTACTTC
>.|TRBJ2-2|TRBD1|TRBV6-1
CASAGQGIGELFF
TGTGCCAGCGCAGGACAGGGGATCGGGGAGCTGTTTTTT
>few|TRBJ2-1|.|TRBV10-3
CAISLDTLYNEQFF
TGTGCCATCAGTTTGGACACACTATACAATGAGCAGTTCTTC
>.|TRBJ2-2|TRBD1|TRBV29-1
CSASLPTGGTGELFF
TGCAGCGCCTCCCTACCGACAGGGGGCACCGGGGAGCTGTTTTTT
>.|TRBJ2-2|TRBD1|TRBV6-5
CASSYSWDRGTGELFF
TGTGCCAGCAGTTACTCATGGGACAGGGGCACCGGGGAGCTGTTTTTT
>.|TRBJ2-6|.|TRBV7-6
CASSYRMGENRWANSGANVLTF
TGTGCCAGCAGCTACCGGATGGGGGAGAACAGGTGGGCCAACTCTGGGGCCAACGTCCTGACTTTC
>few|TRBJ2-6|.|TRBV7-8
CAISSPGANVLTF
TGTGCCATCTCCTCCCCAGGGGCCAACGTCCTGACTTTC
>few|TRBJ2-4|TRBD1|TRBV4-3
CASSQESRDRGMYF
TGCGCCAGCAGCCAAGAATCCCGGGACAGGGGAATGTACTTC
>.|TRBJ1-1|.|TRBV4-1
CASSQVNTYTEAFF
TGCGCCAGCAGCCAAGTGAACACCTACACTGAAGCTTTCTTT
>few|TRBJ2-5|.|TRBV20-1
CSARVSSETQYF
TGCAGTGCTAGAGTTTCCTCAGAGACCCAGTACTTC
>few|TRBJ1-2|.|TRBV4-2
CASSRIQDTTLPNYGYTF
TGTGCCAGCAGCCGTATCCAGGACACCACGCTACCTAACTATGGCTACACCTTC
>.|TRBJ2-7|TRBD1|TRBV20-1
CSARDGQVFYEQYF
TGCAGTGCTAGAGATGGACAGGTTTTCTACGAGCAGTACTTC
>few|TRBJ2-2|.|TRBV27
CASSLRGLGTGELFF
TGTGCCAGCAGTTTACGGGGGCTGGGGACCGGGGAGCTGTTTTTT
>many|TRBJ2-1|TRBD2|TRBV20-1
CSAREGLALYNEQFF
TGCAGTGCTAGAGAGGGACTAGCGCTATACAATGAGCAGTTCTTC
>.|TRBJ2-7|TRBD1|TRBV20-1
CSARNRTGRLSEQYF
TGCAGTGCTAGAAACCGGACAGGTCGGCTATCCGAGCAGTACTTC
>.|TRBJ2-3|.|TRBV20-1
CSARDWGSGDTQYF
TGCAGTGCTAGAGATTGGGGGAGTGGAGATACGCAGTATTTT
>many|TRBJ1-1|.|TRBV6-2/TRBV6-3
CASSYPGSNTEAFF
TGTGCCAGCAGTTATCCCGGATCGAACACTGAAGCTTTCTTT
>.|TRBJ2-7|TRBD1|TRBV16
CASSPTRGQAYEQYF
TGTGCCAGCAGTCCGACTCGGGGACAGGCCTACGAGCAGTACTTC
>few|TRBJ2-3|TRBD2|TRBV7-9
CASSFGLAGSDTQYF
TGTGCCAGCAGCTTCGGACTAGCGGGATCAGATACGCAGTATTTT
>.|TRBJ2-7|.|TRBV7-2
CASSPHPGYYEQYF
TGTGCCAGCAGCCCTCACCCCGGCTACTACGAGCAGTACTTC
>many|TRBJ2-1|.|TRBV9
CASSVAGTSYNEQFF
TGTGCCAGCAGCGTAGCCGGGACTTCCTACAATGAGCAGTTCTTC
>few|TRBJ2-3|TRBD1|TRBV19
CASRTTGGWTQYF
TGTGCCAGTAGGACAACAGGGGGCTGGACGCAGTATTTT
>few|TRBJ2-5|.|TRBV15
CATSRGGRFQETQYF
TGTGCCACCAGCAGAGGAGGACGGTTCCAAGAGACCCAGTACTTC
>many|TRBJ1-2|.|TRBV5-1
CASSSTPDASYGYTF
TGCGCCAGCAGCTCAACCCCAGATGCTTCTTATGGCTACACCTTC
>few|TRBJ2-6|.|TRBV9
CASGGSGANVLTF
TGTGCCAGCGGCGGCTCTGGGGCCAACGTCCTGACTTTC
>few|TRBJ2-5|.|TRBV5-1
CASSPYGQGGDRGETQYF
TGCGCCAGCAGCCCCTATGGGCAGGGGGGAGATCGAGGGGAGACCCAGTACTTC
>many|TRBJ2-1|.|TRBV7-9
CASSLAVEQFF
TGTGCCAGCAGCTTAGCCGTTGAGCAGTTCTTC
>many|TRBJ2-1|TRBD2|TRBV20-1
CSARDPSGYYNEQFF
TGCAGTGCTAGAGACCCTAGCGGGTACTACAATGAGCAGTTCTTC
>.|TRBJ1-5|.|TRBV5-6
CASSLAPQGFSNQPQHF
TGTGCCAGCAGCTTGGCCCCCCAGGGGTTTAGCAATCAGCCCCAGCATTTT
>few|TRBJ2-3|.|TRBV4-2
CASSQTQGSSTDTQYF
TGTGCCAGCAGCCAGACACAGGGTTCTAGCACAGATACGCAGTATTTT
>many|TRBJ2-1|TRBD2|TRBV7-2
CASSPLTSASYNEQFF
TGTGCCAGCAGCCCACTGACTAGCGCCTCCTACAATGAGCAGTTCTTC
>few|TRBJ2-7|.|TRBV20-1
CSAGSGAYEQYF
TGCAGTGCGGGAAGCGGAGCCTACGAGCAGTACTTC